The T cell receptor (beta chain) described here comes from a study of blood T cell repertoires in COVID-19. The overall study: COVID-19 samples, acute and convalescent, were from the United States, Italy and Spain. Sample material is recorded as cDNA or gDNA derived from T cells, B-cell-depleted T cells, or PBMCs.

The study counted Cohort 3 donors as recovered given two negative PCRs, clearance, or symptom resolution. Using immunoSEQ multiplex PCR, the repertoire was profiled, and TCRdb retains in-frame clones only, with some absent. The table lists 390,000 or so clones, about four fifths of them singletons. Material: PBMCs or T cells enriched from blood (not recorded which). This sequence was found in a woman aged 45-59 years who had recovered from COVID-19.

The CDR3 sequence is CASSNPGSAYEQYF. DNA of the CDR3: TGTGCCAGTAGTAACCCAGGGTCAGCCTACGAGCAGTACTTC. The rearrangement joins TRBV19 to TRBJ2-7, with D possibly matching TRBD1 (5 bases). The CDR3 extends over 14 amino acids. V shed 4 bases and J shed 2 bases, with 12 bases lying between them. The germline V gene has CDR1 LNHDA and CDR2 SQIVND (reference sequence).